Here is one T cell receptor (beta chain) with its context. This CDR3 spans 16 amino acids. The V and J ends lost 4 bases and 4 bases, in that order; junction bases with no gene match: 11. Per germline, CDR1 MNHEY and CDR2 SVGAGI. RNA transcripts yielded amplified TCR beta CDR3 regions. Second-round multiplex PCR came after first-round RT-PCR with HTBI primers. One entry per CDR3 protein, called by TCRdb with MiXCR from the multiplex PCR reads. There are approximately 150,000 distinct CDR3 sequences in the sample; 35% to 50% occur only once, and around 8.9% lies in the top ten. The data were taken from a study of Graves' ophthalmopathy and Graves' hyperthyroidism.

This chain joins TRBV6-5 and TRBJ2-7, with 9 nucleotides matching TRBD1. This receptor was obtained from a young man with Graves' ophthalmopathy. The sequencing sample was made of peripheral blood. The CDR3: CASSFSTGGRGYEQYF. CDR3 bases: TGTGCCAGCAGTTTCTCGACAGGGGGTAGGGGATACGAGCAGTACTTC.